These 6 T cell receptor beta chains were sequenced from one sample in a study of shared clonotypes between healthy human individuals. Assay: immunoSEQ multiplex PCR; the TCRdb copy retains only in-frame clones and omits some. The table lists about 450,000 clones, 79% of them singletons. The sample was PBMCs. These receptors were obtained from a middle-aged woman in good health. Some clones in this sample may be carry-over from other donors' samples.

This clone was found once. The rearrangement joins TRBV7-2 to TRBJ1-3, with 9 bases that match TRBD1. The CDR3 is made up of 14 amino acids. Trimming removed 5 bases from V and 5 bases from J; junction bases left unmatched: 4. Germline V gene sequence: CDR1 SGHTA, CDR2 FQGNSA. The CDR3 DNA sequence: TGTGCCAGCAGCCCTGGGACAGGGAGAAACACCATATATTTT. Its translation is CASSPGTGRNTIYF.

The rearrangement joins TRBV9 to TRBJ2-3, with D perhaps matching TRBD1 (6 bases). Germline V gives CDR1 SGDLS, CDR2 YYNGEE. There are 15 residues in the CDR3. V was cut by 0 bases and J by 0 bases, with 8 bases left in between. The CDR3 DNA reads as TGTGCCAGCAGCGTAGGACAGGCGAGCACAGATACGCAGTATTTT. This gives the protein CASSVGQASTDTQYF.

The chain recombines TRBV7-8 with TRBJ2-7; D unclear. V lost 5 bases and J 1 base, leaving 18 bases between the germline ends. CDR3 length equals 16 residues. Germline assignment: CDR1 SGHVS and CDR2 FQNEAQ. The DNA for the CDR3 is TGTGCCAGCAGCCAGTCGGAGATGTCTCCTTCCTACGAGCAGTACTTC. It yields the protein CASSQSEMSPSYEQYF.

This sequence joins TRBV5-4 and TRBJ2-5; D is ambiguous. The CDR3 is made up of 15 amino acids. The V end lost 5 bases, the J end lost 2 bases, and 16 bases lay between the germline ends. Germline CDR1 reads SGHNT; CDR2 reads YYREEE (reference sequence). The chain's CDR3 is CASSFPGTRQETQYF. The CDR3 DNA sequence: TGTGCCAGCAGTTTCCCCGGCACCAGACAAGAGACCCAGTACTTC. The complete variable domain, with remaining parts taken from reference TRBV5-4 and TRBJ2-5, reads ETGVTQSPTHLIKTRGQQVTLRCSSQSGHNTVSWYQQALGQGPQFIFQYYREEENGRGNFPPRFSGLQFPNYSSELNVNALELDDSALYLCASSFPGTRQETQYFGPGTRLLVL.

The J gene is TRBJ2-4, the V gene TRBV4-3; D assignment may be TRBD1 or TRBD2 (6 bases each). V lost 3 bases, J lost 3 bases, and 15 bases lay in between. CDR3 length equals 16 residues. Per the germline V gene, CDR1 is LGHNA and CDR2 is YSLEER. The DNA for the CDR3 is TGCGCCAGCAGCCAGTCCCCGGGGGCAGGCAAAAACATTCAGTACTTC. Translation gives CASSQSPGAGKNIQYF.

A note on this clone: It is likely a read error: a sequence one base away is far more abundant. This same CDR3 is encoded by further DNA sequences in the sample. The gene calls are TRBV7-2 and TRBJ1-5; tentative D call: TRBD1 (5 bases). The CDR3 is 13 amino acids. In germline, CDR1 is SGHTA, CDR2 FQGNSA. The V gene lost 5 bases and the J gene lost 5 bases, with 10 bases spanning the gap. The CDR3 protein is CASSIRGDQPQHF. In DNA, the CDR3 is TGTGCCAGCAGCATAAGGGGCGATCAGCCCCAGCATTTT.